This passage covers 10 T cell receptor beta chains from one sample sequenced in a study of cytomegalovirus exposure and HLA in healthy donors. PCR amplification relied on 60 Vbeta primers (plus 13 Jbeta primers). Using immunoSEQ multiplex PCR, the repertoire was profiled, and TCRdb retains in-frame clones only, with some absent. This sample has roughly 140,000 clones, with around 72% found just once. The sequenced material came from PBMCs. The source of these receptors is a man younger than 35 in good health and CMV-seronegative.

V usage is TRBV6-5 and J usage is TRBJ2-3; 8 bases match TRBD2. The CDR3 is made up of 14 amino acids. Germline V CDR1 and CDR2: MNHEY, SVGAGI. J lost 8 bases, V lost 6 bases, and 10 bases had no gene match. The CDR3 DNA follows: TGTGCCAGCAGACCGGGGGGGAGCAGGGGTACGCAGTATTTT. Translated, it gives CASRPGGSRGTQYF.

This clone was picked up a small number of times. The V and J genes are TRBV7-6 and TRBJ2-2; 11 nucleotides line up with TRBD2. From germline, CDR1 is SGHVS and CDR2 FNYEAQ. The CDR3 spans 19 residues. J was trimmed by 7 bases and V by 5 bases; bases with no gene match: 18. CDR3 sequence reads: CASSPLGRIAGGPGGELFF. DNA for the CDR3: TGTGCCAGCAGCCCGCTTGGGAGGATAGCGGGAGGGCCCGGCGGGGAGCTGTTTTTT.

This clone was observed a few times. The gene calls are TRBV11-2 and TRBJ2-1; 7 bases align to TRBD2. Trimming at V came to 5 bases and at J to 0 bases, leaving 10 bases not matched to a gene. CDR3 size: 17 residues. Germline loops: CDR1 SGHAT, CDR2 FQNNGV. CDR3 residues: CASSVSPSGPSYNEQFF. The DNA for the CDR3 is TGTGCCAGCAGCGTATCCCCTAGCGGACCCTCCTACAATGAGCAGTTCTTC.

This clone was detected a few times. The rearrangement joins TRBV6-1 to TRBJ2-1, with D hard to call. The V gene lost 11 bases and the J gene lost 4 bases, with 18 bases spanning the gap. CDR3 length equals 14 residues. Germline-derived CDR1 and CDR2 are MNHNS and SASEGT. In DNA form, the CDR3 reads TGTGCCCTTTGGGTTGGGCAGCCATACAATGAGCAGTTCTTC. It codes for CALWVGQPYNEQFF.

In this sample, this clone turned up a few times. CDR3 DNA: TGCGCCAGCGACCCCGGGACTAGCGGGGCCTACGAGCAGTACTTC. As protein: CASDPGTSGAYEQYF. This chain uses TRBV5-1 with TRBJ2-7, with 13 bases matching TRBD2. The CDR3 totals 15 residues. Germline V CDR1 and CDR2: SGHRS, YFSETQ. V trimming: 7 bases; J trimming: 2 bases; junction bases outside the gene matches: 6.

DNA for the CDR3: TGTGCCAGCAGCTTCGGGACATCTAATGAAAAACTGTTTTTT. This codes for CASSFGTSNEKLFF. This chain connects TRBV7-9 to TRBJ1-4, with D possibly being TRBD1 (6 bases). V was trimmed by 3 bases and J by 3 bases, leaving 8 bases between them. This CDR3 contains 14 residues. CDR1 is SEHNR and CDR2 is FQNEAQ in the germline V gene (reference sequence).

The chain combines TRBV5-6 with TRBJ2-7, with TRBD1 as a possible D gene (5 bases). This CDR3 spans 14 amino acids. V was shortened by 4 bases and J by 2 bases, with 13 bases between the two germline ends. CDR1 and CDR2 from the germline V gene are SGHDT and YYEEEE. In nucleotides, the CDR3 is TGTGCCAGCAGCGGCACGGACACGGCCTACGAGCAGTACTTC. It yields the protein CASSGTDTAYEQYF.

This chain connects TRBV5-6 to TRBJ2-7; D is possibly TRBD2 (7 bases). Germline-derived CDR1 and CDR2 are SGHDT and YYEEEE. Trimming cost V 4 bases and J 5 bases, with 16 bases left between them. CDR3 length equals 14 residues. The DNA for the CDR3 is TGTGCCAGCAGCCCGTGGGGGGGGCTGGACGAGCAGTACTTC. Its translation: CASSPWGGLDEQYF.

This clone showed up just a few times. J is TRBJ2-7 and V is TRBV6-5; unclear D gene. The CDR3 has 10 amino acids. Trimming pared 5 bases from V and 4 bases from J, leaving 3 bases between. Germline V CDR1 and CDR2: MNHEY, SVGAGI. CDR3 DNA: TGTGCCAGCAGTCAGTACGAGCAGTACTTC. Protein sequence: CASSQYEQYF.

This clone was observed once. The chain has TRBV5-1 and TRBJ2-5; tentative D call: TRBD2 (6 bases). The CDR3 consists of 16 residues. Germline V gives CDR1 SGHRS, CDR2 YFSETQ. V shed 3 bases and J shed 2 bases, with 17 bases lying between them. CDR3 bases: TGCGCCAGCAGCTCGGGGTTGGAGGGCCTTCAAGAGACCCAGTACTTC. This encodes CASSSGLEGLQETQYF.